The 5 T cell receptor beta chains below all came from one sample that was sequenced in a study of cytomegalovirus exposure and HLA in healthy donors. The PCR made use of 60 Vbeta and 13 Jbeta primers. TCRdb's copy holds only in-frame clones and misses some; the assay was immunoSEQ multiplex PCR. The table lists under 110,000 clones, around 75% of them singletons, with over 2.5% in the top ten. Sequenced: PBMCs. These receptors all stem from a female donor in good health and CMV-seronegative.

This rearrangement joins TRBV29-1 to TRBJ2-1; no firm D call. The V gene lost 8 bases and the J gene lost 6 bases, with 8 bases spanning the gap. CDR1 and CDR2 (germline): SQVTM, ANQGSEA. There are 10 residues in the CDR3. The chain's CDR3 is CSSVSNEQFF. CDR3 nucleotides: TGCAGCTCGGTATCCAATGAGCAGTTCTTC.

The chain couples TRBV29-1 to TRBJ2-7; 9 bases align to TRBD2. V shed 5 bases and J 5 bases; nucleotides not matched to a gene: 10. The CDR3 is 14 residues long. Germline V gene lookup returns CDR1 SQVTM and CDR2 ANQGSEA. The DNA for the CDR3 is TGCAGCGTTTTAGGACTAGCGTCTGTGAACGAGCAGTACTTC. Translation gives CSVLGLASVNEQYF.

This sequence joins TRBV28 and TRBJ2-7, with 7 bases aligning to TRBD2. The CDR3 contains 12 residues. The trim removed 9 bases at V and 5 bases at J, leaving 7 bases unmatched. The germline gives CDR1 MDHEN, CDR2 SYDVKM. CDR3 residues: CASSTSPNEQYF. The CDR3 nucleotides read TGTGCCAGTTCGACTAGCCCAAACGAGCAGTACTTC.

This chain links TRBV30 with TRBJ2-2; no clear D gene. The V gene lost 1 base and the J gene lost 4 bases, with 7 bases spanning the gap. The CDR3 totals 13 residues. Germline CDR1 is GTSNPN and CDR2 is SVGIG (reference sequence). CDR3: CAWSGLATGELFF. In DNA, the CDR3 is TGTGCCTGGAGTGGCCTGGCCACCGGGGAGCTGTTTTTT.

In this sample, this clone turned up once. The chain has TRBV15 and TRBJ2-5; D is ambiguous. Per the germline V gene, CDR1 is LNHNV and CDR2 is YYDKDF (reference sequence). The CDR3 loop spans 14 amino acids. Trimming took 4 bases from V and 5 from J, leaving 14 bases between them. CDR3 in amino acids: CATSIDGPSETQYF. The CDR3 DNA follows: TGTGCCACCAGCATTGATGGGCCCAGCGAGACCCAGTACTTC.